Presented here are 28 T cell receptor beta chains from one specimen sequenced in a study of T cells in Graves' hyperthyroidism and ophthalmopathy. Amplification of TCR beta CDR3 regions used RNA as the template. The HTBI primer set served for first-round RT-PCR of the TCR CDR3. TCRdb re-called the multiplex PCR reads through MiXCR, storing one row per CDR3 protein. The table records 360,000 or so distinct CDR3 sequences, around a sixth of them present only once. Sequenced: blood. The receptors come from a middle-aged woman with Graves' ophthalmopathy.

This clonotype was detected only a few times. The CDR3 loop is CSVATGQGAGELFF. CDR3 nucleotides: TGCAGCGTCGCAACGGGACAGGGTGCCGGGGAGCTGTTTTTT. The chain is built from TRBV29-1 and TRBJ2-2; 9 bases fit TRBD1. With V trimmed by 6 bases and J by 6 bases, 8 bases remained unmatched. The CDR3 spans 14 residues. The germline V gene encodes CDR1 SQVTM and CDR2 ANQGSEA.

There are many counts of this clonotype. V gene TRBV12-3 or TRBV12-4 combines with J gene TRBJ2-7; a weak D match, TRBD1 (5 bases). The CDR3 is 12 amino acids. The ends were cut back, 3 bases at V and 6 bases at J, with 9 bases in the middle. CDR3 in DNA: TGTGCCAGCAGTTTGACAGCCTCCGAGCAGTACTTC. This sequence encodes CASSLTASEQYF.

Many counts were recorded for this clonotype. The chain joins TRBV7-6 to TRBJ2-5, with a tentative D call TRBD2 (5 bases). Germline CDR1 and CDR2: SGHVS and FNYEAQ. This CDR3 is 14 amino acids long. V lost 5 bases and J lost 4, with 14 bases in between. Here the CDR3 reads CASSLGGSGETQYF. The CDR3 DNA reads TGTGCCAGCAGCCTCGGAGGCTCGGGAGAGACCCAGTACTTC.

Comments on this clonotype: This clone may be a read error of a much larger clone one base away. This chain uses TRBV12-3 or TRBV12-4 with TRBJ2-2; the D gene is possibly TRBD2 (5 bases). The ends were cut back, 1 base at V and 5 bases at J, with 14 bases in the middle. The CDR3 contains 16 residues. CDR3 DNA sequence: TGTGCCAGCAGTTTAGAGGCTGGGAGTCGGACCGGGGAGCTGTTTTTT. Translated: CASSLEAGSRTGELFF.

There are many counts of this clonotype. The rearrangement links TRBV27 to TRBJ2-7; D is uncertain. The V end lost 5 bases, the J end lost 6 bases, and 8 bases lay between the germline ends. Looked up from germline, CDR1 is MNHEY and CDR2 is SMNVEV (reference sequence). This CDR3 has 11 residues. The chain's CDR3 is CASSQGSEQYF. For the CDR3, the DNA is TGTGCCAGCAGTCAAGGAAGCGAGCAGTACTTC.

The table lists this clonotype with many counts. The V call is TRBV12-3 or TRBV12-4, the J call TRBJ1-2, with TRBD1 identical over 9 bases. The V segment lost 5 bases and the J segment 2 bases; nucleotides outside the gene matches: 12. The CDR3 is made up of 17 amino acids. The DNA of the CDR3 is TGTGCCAGCAGTGACCGGGACAGGGTACTCATCAACTATGGCTACACCTTC. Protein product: CASSDRDRVLINYGYTF.

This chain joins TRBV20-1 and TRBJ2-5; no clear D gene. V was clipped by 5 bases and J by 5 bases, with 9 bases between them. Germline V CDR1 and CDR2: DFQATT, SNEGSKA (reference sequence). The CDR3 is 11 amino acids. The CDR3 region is CSAWVGETQYF. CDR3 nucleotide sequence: TGCAGTGCTTGGGTCGGGGAGACCCAGTACTTC.

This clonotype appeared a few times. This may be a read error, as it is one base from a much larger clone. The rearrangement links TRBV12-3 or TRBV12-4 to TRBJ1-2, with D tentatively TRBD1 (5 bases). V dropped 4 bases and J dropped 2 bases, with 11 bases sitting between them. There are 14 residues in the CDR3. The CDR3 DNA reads TGTGCCAGCAGTTCCCCAGGGTACAACTATGGCTACACCTTC. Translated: CASSSPGYNYGYTF.

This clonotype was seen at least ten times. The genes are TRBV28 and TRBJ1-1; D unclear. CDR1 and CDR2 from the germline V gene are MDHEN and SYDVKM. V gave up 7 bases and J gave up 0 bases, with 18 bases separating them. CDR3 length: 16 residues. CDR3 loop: CASTSIDLLLNTEAFF. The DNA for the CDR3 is TGTGCCAGCACAAGTATCGACCTGCTCCTGAACACTGAAGCTTTCTTT.

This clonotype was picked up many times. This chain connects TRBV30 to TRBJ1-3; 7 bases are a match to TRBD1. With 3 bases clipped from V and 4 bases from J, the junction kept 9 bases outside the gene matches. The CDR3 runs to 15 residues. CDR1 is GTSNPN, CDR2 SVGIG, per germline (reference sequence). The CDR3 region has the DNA TGTGCCTGGAGGGGGGAAACAGGGGTGGGAAACACCATATATTTT. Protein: CAWRGETGVGNTIYF.

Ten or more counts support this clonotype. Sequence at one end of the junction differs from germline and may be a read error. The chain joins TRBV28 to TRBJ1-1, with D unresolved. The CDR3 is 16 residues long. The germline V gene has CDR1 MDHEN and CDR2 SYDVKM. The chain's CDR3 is CAGSPFRRAARTEAFF. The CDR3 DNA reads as TGTGCCGGCAGTCCCTTTCGACGGGCCGCAAGGACTGAAGCTTTCTTT.

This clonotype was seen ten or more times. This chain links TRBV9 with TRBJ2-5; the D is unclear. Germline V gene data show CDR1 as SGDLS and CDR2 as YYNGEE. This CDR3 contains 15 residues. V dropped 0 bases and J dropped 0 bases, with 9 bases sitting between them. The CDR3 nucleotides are TGTGCCAGCAGCGTAGGCTCTCTGTACCAAGAGACCCAGTACTTC. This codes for CASSVGSLYQETQYF.

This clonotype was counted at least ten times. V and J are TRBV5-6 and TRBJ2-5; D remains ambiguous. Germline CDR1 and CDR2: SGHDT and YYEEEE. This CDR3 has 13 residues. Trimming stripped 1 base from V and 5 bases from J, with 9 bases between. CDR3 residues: CASSLRSKETQYF. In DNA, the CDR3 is TGTGCCAGCAGCTTGAGGTCAAAGGAGACCCAGTACTTC.

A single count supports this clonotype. For the CDR3, the DNA is TGCAGTGCTAGAGATGGGACTACTGTCTACGAGCAGTACTTC. Its translation is CSARDGTTVYEQYF. The chain employs TRBV20-1 and TRBJ2-7; the match to TRBD2 covers 7 bases. CDR3 size: 14 residues. Trimming removed 0 bases from V and 3 bases from J; junction bases left unmatched: 5. Per the germline V gene, CDR1 is DFQATT and CDR2 is SNEGSKA (reference sequence).

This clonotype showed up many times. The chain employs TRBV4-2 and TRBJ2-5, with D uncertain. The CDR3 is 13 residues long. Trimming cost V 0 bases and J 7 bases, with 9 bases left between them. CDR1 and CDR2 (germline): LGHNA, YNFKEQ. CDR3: CASSQDLLGTQYF. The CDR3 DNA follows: TGTGCCAGCAGCCAAGACCTCCTAGGGACCCAGTACTTC.

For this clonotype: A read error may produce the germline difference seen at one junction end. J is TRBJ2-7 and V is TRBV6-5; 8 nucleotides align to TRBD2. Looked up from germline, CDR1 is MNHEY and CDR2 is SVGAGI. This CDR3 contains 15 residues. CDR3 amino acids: CASSYSRTSSHEQYF. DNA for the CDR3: TGTGCCAGCAGTTACTCTCGGACTAGCTCCCACGAGCAGTACTTC.

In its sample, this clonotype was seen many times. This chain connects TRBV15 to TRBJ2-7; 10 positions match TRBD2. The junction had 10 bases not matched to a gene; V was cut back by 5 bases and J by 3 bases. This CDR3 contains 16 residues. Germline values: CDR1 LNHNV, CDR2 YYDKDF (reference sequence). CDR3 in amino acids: CATSPREAGGLYEQYF. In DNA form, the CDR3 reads TGTGCCACCAGCCCGCGCGAAGCGGGAGGGCTCTACGAGCAGTACTTC.

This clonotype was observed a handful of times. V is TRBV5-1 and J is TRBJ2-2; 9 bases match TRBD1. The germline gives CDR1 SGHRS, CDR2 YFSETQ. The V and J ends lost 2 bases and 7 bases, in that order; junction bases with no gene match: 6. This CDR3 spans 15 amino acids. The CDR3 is CASSFGQGYNGELFF. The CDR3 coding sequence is TGCGCCAGCAGCTTCGGACAGGGGTATAACGGGGAGCTGTTTTTT.

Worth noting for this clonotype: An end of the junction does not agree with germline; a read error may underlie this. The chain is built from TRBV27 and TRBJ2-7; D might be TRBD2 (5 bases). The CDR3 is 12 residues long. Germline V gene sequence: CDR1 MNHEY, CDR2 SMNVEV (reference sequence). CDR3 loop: CASSLTSGLYAF. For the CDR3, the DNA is TGTGCCAGCAGCCTGACCTCGGGGTTGTACGCCTTC.

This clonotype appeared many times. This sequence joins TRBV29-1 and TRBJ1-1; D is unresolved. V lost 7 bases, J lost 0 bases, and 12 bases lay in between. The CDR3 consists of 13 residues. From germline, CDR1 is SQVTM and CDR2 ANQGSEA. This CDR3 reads CSASSDMNTEAFF. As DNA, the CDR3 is TGCAGCGCCTCGTCGGATATGAACACTGAAGCTTTCTTT.

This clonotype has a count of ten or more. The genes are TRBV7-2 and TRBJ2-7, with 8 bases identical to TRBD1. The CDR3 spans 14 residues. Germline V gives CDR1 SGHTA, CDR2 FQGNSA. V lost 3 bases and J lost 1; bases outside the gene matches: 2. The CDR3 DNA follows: TGTGCCAGCAGCTTGGACAGGGCGTCCTACGAGCAGTACTTC. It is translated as CASSLDRASYEQYF.

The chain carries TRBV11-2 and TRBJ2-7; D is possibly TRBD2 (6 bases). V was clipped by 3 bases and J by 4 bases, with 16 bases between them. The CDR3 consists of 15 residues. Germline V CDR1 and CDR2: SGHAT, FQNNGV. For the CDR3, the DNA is TGTGCCAGCAGCTTGGGGGGAGCTTCGATATACGAGCAGTACTTC. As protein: CASSLGGASIYEQYF.

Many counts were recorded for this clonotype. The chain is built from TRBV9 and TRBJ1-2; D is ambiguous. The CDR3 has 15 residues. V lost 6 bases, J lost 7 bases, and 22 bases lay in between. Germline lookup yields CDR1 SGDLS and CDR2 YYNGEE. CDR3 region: CASTPIKHPIRGYTF. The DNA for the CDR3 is TGTGCCAGCACCCCGATTAAACATCCCATCCGTGGCTACACCTTC.

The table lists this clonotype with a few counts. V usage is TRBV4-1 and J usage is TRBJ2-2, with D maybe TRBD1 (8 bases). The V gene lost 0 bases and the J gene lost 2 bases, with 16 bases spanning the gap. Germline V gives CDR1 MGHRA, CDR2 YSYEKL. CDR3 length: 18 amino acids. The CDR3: CASSQEAAGTGNTGELFF. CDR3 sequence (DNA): TGCGCCAGCAGCCAAGAAGCAGCGGGGACAGGAAACACCGGGGAGCTGTTTTTT.

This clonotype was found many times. The CDR3 DNA sequence: TGCAGTGCTCTGGCCACCTACGAGCAGTACTTC. Translating it yields CSALATYEQYF. The gene calls are TRBV20-1 and TRBJ2-7; no reliable D call. Trimming pared 5 bases from V and 2 bases from J, leaving 7 bases between. There are 11 residues in the CDR3. Germline assignment: CDR1 DFQATT and CDR2 SNEGSKA (reference sequence).

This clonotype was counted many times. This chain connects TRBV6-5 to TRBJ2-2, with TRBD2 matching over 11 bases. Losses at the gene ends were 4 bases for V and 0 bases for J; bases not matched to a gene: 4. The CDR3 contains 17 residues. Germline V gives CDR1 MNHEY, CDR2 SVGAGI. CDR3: CASSFSSGRSNTGELFF. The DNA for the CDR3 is TGTGCCAGCAGTTTCTCTAGCGGGAGGTCGAACACCGGGGAGCTGTTTTTT.

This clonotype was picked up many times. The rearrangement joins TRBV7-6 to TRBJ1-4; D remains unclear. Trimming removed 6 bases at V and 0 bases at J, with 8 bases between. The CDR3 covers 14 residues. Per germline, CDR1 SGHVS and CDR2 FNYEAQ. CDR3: CASRSVATNEKLFF. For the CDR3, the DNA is TGTGCCAGCAGATCGGTTGCAACTAATGAAAAACTGTTTTTT.

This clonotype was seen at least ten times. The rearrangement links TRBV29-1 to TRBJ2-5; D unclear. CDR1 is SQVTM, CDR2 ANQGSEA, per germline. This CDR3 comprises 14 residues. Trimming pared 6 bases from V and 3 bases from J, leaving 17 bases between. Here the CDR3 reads CSVGPRSIEETQYF. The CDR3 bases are TGCAGCGTCGGCCCCAGGTCAATTGAAGAGACCCAGTACTTC. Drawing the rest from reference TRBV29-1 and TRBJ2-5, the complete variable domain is SAVISQKPSRDICQRGTSLTIQCQVDSQVTMMFWYRQQPGQSLTLIATANQGSEATYESGFVIDKFPISRPNLTFSTLTVSNMSPEDSSIYLCSVGPRSIEETQYFGPGTRLLVL.